This paragraph covers one T cell receptor (beta chain) sequence. These data originate in a study of neurological immune-mediated disorders. Germline CDR1 SGHAT, CDR2 FQDESV (reference sequence). The V gene end was trimmed by 6 bases and the J gene end by 4 bases; junction bases not matched to a gene: 5. The CDR3 is made up of 14 amino acids. Using its own MiXCR run on the 5' RACE reads, TCRdb lists one record per CDR3 protein. Among roughly 42,000 distinct CDR3 sequences listed, roughly 14% were seen once. Time point of the sample: longitudinal time-point 3. The source of this sequence is a man under 40 in good health. Specimen: PBMCs. The chain carries TRBV11-1 and TRBJ1-1, with TRBD1 matching over 10 bases. CDR3 loop: CASRRDRGGTEAFF. As DNA, the CDR3 is TGTGCCAGCAGACGGGACAGGGGCGGCACTGAAGCTTTCTTT.